The entry below gives a single T cell receptor (beta chain) sequence along with its context. Antigen unknown. The collection from each donor was one heparinised blood draw averaging about 116 mL. CD45RO/CCR7/CD25/CD127/CD95/CD27 staining was used to isolate CD4+ naive, central memory, regulatory and stem cell-like memory cells by sorting. What was sequenced were expressed TCRB transcripts, since all of the isolated RNA had been reverse transcribed. Only in-frame clones appear in the TCRdb table, and some are missing; sequencing was by immunoSEQ multiplex PCR. The sample comprises under 300,000 clones, roughly 11% of which are singletons, and around 0.017% rests with the top ten. The sample is drawn from a study of beta chain features in type 1 diabetes. Whole-study findings and limits: Type 1 diabetes patients showed fewer insertions and more deletions at VDJ junctions. Comparison showed that naive, central memory and Treg TCRB repertoires appeared more similar among patients than among healthy donors. Researchers report that Type 1 diabetes patients had moderately but significantly shorter TCRB CDR3s across all four CD4+ subsets.

Germline CDR1 SGHRS, CDR2 YFSETQ. The CDR3 runs to 13 residues. V lost 0 bases, J lost 6 bases, and 8 bases lay in between. This clonotype was obtained from a man aged 30 to 45 with type 1 diabetes. The V gene is TRBV5-1, the J gene TRBJ2-3; D unresolved. The source material was naive CD4+ T cells from blood. The chain's CDR3 is CASSLDGRDTQYF. The CDR3 DNA reads as TGCGCCAGCAGCTTGGATGGCCGCGATACGCAGTATTTT.